This is a list of T cell receptor beta chains from one sample in a study of regulatory T cells in long-lasting Graves disease. In TCRdb, the multiplex PCR reads were re-called with MiXCR into one record per CDR3 protein. Of 350,000 to 450,000 distinct CDR3 sequences listed, about a fifth are singletons. Sequenced here: peripheral blood mononuclear cells (PBMCs), sampled when the disease was refractory, from a patient treated with antithyroid drugs. The source of these receptors is a female donor with Graves disease. Each CDR3 is given with its conserved first and last residue. D genes are given only for firm matches. Expanded clones get a size class; other rows say once, few or many, or leave the size out.

V,J,D,size,CDR3,DNA
TRBV19,TRBJ1-5,TRBD1,many,CASSDTGTGRQPQHF,TGTGCCAGTAGTGACACCGGGACAGGCCGTCAGCCCCAGCATTTT
TRBV12-3/TRBV12-4,TRBJ2-4,.,.,CASSSASGNIQYF,TGTGCCAGCAGCTCAGCCAGCGGAAACATTCAGTACTTC
TRBV6-1,TRBJ1-5,.,many,CASSEAPAQHF,TGTGCCAGCAGTGAAGCCCCGGCCCAGCATTTT
TRBV9,TRBJ1-1,.,.,CASSSTTGGNTEAFF,TGTGCCAGCAGCTCCACGACAGGCGGGAACACTGAAGCTTTCTTT
TRBV3-1,TRBJ2-7,TRBD2,few,CASSPREGYEQYF,TGTGCCAGCAGCCCCAGGGAGGGCTACGAGCAGTACTTC
TRBV7-2,TRBJ1-6,.,few,CASSLAGPGALHF,TGTGCCAGCAGCTTAGCCGGCCCGGGGGCCCTCCACTTT
TRBV20-1,TRBJ2-7,TRBD1,many,CSARAGTGSYEQYF,TGCAGTGCTAGGGCCGGGACAGGCTCCTACGAGCAGTACTTC
TRBV10-3,TRBJ1-1,.,.,CAISALGNTEAFF,TGTGCCATCAGTGCCCTTGGGAACACTGAAGCTTTCTTT
TRBV2,TRBJ2-2,.,.,CASDTGNTGELFF,TGTGCCAGCGACACGGGGAACACCGGGGAGCTGTTTTTT
TRBV28,TRBJ1-1,.,many,CASSSPGTQAFF,TGTGCCAGCAGTTCGCCCGGGACGCAAGCTTTCTTT
TRBV20-1,TRBJ2-5,.,many,CSARIETQYF,TGCAGTGCTAGGATCGAGACCCAGTACTTC
TRBV28,TRBJ1-2,.,many,CASSPPPGGGYYGYTF,TGTGCCAGCAGTCCTCCCCCGGGGGGAGGGTACTATGGCTACACCTTC
TRBV7-9,TRBJ2-2,TRBD1,few,CASSLWGQGFAGELFF,TGTGCCAGCAGCTTATGGGGACAGGGATTCGCCGGGGAGCTGTTTTTT
TRBV6-1,TRBJ2-7,.,many,CASSPLYEQYF,TGTGCCAGCAGCCCACTCTACGAGCAGTACTTC
TRBV5-1,TRBJ1-1,.,.,CASSLSQVGGAEAFF,TGCGCCAGCAGCTTGAGTCAGGTTGGCGGCGCTGAAGCTTTCTTT
TRBV30,TRBJ1-6,.,many,CAWSVDRTKGPLHF,TGTGCCTGGAGTGTAGACAGGACTAAAGGTCCCCTCCACTTT
TRBV14,TRBJ1-2,.,.,CASSQEVQYGYTF,TGTGCCAGCAGCCAAGAAGTGCAGTATGGCTACACCTTC
TRBV5-1,TRBJ1-1,TRBD1,.,CASSLVGTDTEAFF,TGCGCCAGCAGCTTGGTAGGGACAGACACTGAAGCTTTCTTT
TRBV10-3,TRBJ2-7,TRBD2,.,CAIARNLAGIDEQYF,TGTGCCATCGCAAGGAATCTAGCGGGGATCGACGAGCAGTACTTC
TRBV6-9,TRBJ2-3,.,.,CASSYTLPFGQNTQYF,TGTGCCAGCAGTTACACGCTACCCTTTGGACAAAATACGCAGTATTTT
TRBV7-9,TRBJ1-6,.,.,CASSPPGGYNSPLHF,TGTGCCAGCAGCCCGCCGGGGGGATATAATTCACCCCTCCACTTT
TRBV7-6,TRBJ1-3,.,once,CASSLAAQGYGNTIYF,TGTGCCAGCAGCTTAGCCGCACAGGGATACGGAAACACCATATATTTT
TRBV15,TRBJ1-1,.,.,CATSYRAEAFF,TGTGCCACCAGCTATAGGGCTGAAGCTTTCTTT
TRBV4-2,TRBJ2-5,.,.,CASSQDDAQETQYF,TGTGCCAGCAGCCAAGATGACGCCCAAGAGACCCAGTACTTC
TRBV24-1,TRBJ2-7,TRBD1,many,CATSDDTWTGGTTYEQYF,TGTGCCACCAGTGATGATACCTGGACAGGGGGAACGACCTACGAGCAGTACTTC
TRBV2,TRBJ2-3,TRBD2,.,CASSLGLASTDTQYF,TGTGCCAGCAGTCTAGGACTAGCAAGCACAGATACGCAGTATTTT
TRBV28,TRBJ1-2,TRBD1,many,CASSPINTWGTGSPSYGYTF,TGTGCCAGCAGTCCAATAAATACTTGGGGGACAGGTTCCCCCTCCTATGGCTACACCTTC
TRBV20-1,TRBJ2-7,.,.,CSARGRTFYEQYF,TGCAGTGCTAGAGGCAGGACTTTTTACGAGCAGTACTTC
TRBV12-5,TRBJ2-7,TRBD1,.,CASGLETGGNEQYF,TGTGCTAGTGGTTTGGAAACAGGGGGAAACGAGCAGTACTTC
TRBV7-6,TRBJ2-5,.,.,CASIKQGAGKETQYF,TGTGCCAGCATCAAGCAAGGTGCAGGGAAAGAGACCCAGTACTTC
TRBV11-1,TRBJ2-1,.,.,CASSSPGVGPSFF,TGTGCCAGCAGTTCGCCGGGGGTGGGACCCTCCTTCTTC
TRBV5-6,TRBJ1-5,.,.,CASSLAGEGQPQHF,TGTGCCAGCAGCTTGGCGGGGGAAGGACAGCCCCAGCATTTT
TRBV3-1,TRBJ1-5,.,few,CASNRNQGGLSNQPQHF,TGTGCCAGCAACAGGAATCAGGGTGGGCTCAGCAATCAGCCCCAGCATTTT
TRBV5-1,TRBJ1-5,.,.,CASSWGDIPNQPQHF,TGCGCCAGCAGCTGGGGGGACATCCCCAATCAGCCCCAGCATTTT
TRBV7-2,TRBJ2-7,TRBD1,.,CASSVLRDRLLSSYEQYF,TGTGCCAGCAGCGTACTCCGGGACAGGCTATTAAGCTCCTACGAGCAGTACTTC
TRBV6-1,TRBJ1-2,.,few,CASSETSVLFVEF,TGTGCCAGCAGTGAAACTTCTGTGCTTTTTGTCGAATTC
TRBV12-3/TRBV12-4,TRBJ1-4,.,many,CASSFAEMTSPNEKLFF,TGTGCCAGCAGTTTCGCAGAGATGACAAGTCCAAATGAAAAACTGTTTTTT
TRBV11-2,TRBJ2-7,.,few,CATAQPGRSYEQYF,TGTGCCACCGCCCAACCGGGACGCAGCTACGAGCAGTACTTC
TRBV18,TRBJ1-1,TRBD1,many,CASSPKTGPANTEAFF,TGTGCCAGCTCACCGAAGACAGGGCCGGCGAACACTGAAGCTTTCTTT
TRBV9,TRBJ1-3,.,once,CASSPSPSGNTIYF,TGTGCCAGCAGCCCCTCACCCTCTGGAAACACCATATATTTT
TRBV12-3/TRBV12-4,TRBJ2-7,TRBD2,many,CASSHLGGSPYEQYF,TGTGCCAGCAGCCACCTTGGCGGGAGCCCTTACGAGCAGTACTTC
TRBV28,TRBJ2-7,.,many,CATSPPVTYEQYF,TGTGCCACTTCACCCCCAGTAACCTACGAGCAGTACTTC
TRBV28,TRBJ1-2,.,many,CASSPPDSPDGYTF,TGTGCCAGCAGTCCGCCGGACAGTCCTGATGGCTACACCTTC
TRBV24-1,TRBJ2-7,TRBD2,few,CATPGLAGEGEQYF,TGTGCCACGCCCGGACTAGCGGGAGAAGGGGAGCAGTACTTC
TRBV11-2,TRBJ2-2,.,many,CASSPLVVNTGELFF,TGTGCCAGCAGCCCTCTCGTAGTGAACACCGGGGAGCTGTTTTTT
TRBV6-1,TRBJ2-2,.,few,CASSRATGELFF,TGTGCCAGCAGTCGGGCTACCGGGGAGCTGTTTTTT
TRBV28,TRBJ1-5,TRBD1,many,CASSPYDRGAIGQPQHF,TGTGCCAGCAGTCCATACGACAGGGGGGCTATCGGTCAGCCCCAGCATTTT
TRBV20-1,TRBJ2-7,.,few,CSASEREQYF,TGCAGTGCTTCAGAGCGGGAGCAGTACTTC
TRBV2,TRBJ2-5,.,many,CASSEGQISEEETQYF,TGTGCCAGCAGTGAGGGTCAGATTAGTGAAGAAGAGACCCAGTACTTC
TRBV27,TRBJ1-6,.,many,CASSLRGDSPLHF,TGTGCCAGCAGTTTAAGGGGGGATTCACCCCTCCACTTT
TRBV20-1,TRBJ2-2,.,.,CSAREVVGKNTGGLFF,TGCAGTGCTAGAGAAGTAGTCGGCAAGAACACCGGGGGGCTGTTTTTT
TRBV6-1,TRBJ2-7,.,many,CASSLEQGEQYF,TGTGCCAGCAGTCTCGAACAGGGCGAGCAGTACTTC
TRBV28,TRBJ1-1,TRBD1,many,CASSPHRGTNTEAFF,TGTGCCAGCAGTCCCCACAGGGGGACGAACACTGAAGCTTTCTTT